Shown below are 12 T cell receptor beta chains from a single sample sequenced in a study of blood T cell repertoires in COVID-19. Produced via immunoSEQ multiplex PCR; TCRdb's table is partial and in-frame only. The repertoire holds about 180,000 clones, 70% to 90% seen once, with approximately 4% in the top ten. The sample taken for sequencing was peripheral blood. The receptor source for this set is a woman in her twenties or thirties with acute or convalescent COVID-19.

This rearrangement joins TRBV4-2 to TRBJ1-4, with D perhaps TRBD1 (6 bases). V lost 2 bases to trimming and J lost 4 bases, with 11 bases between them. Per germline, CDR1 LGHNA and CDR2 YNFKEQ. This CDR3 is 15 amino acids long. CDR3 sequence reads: CASSQQGRINEKLFF. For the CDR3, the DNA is TGTGCCAGCAGCCAACAGGGGAGAATTAATGAAAAACTGTTTTTT.

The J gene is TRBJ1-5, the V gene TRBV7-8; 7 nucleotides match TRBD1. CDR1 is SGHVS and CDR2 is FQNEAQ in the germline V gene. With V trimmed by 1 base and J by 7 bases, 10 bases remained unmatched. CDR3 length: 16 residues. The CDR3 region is CASSLGQGVDSQPQHF. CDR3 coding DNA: TGTGCCAGCAGCTTAGGACAGGGTGTGGACTCGCAGCCCCAGCATTTT.

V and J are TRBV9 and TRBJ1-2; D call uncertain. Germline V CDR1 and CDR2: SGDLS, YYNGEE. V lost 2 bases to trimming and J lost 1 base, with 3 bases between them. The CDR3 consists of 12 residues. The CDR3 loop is CASSVNNYGYTF. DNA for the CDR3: TGTGCCAGCAGCGTTAATAACTATGGCTACACCTTC.

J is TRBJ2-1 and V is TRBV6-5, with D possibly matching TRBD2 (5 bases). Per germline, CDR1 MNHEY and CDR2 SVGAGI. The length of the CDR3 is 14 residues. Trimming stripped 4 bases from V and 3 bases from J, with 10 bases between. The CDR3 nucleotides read TGTGCCAGCAGTTCCGTCGGAGGCTACAATGAGCAGTTCTTC. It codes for CASSSVGGYNEQFF.

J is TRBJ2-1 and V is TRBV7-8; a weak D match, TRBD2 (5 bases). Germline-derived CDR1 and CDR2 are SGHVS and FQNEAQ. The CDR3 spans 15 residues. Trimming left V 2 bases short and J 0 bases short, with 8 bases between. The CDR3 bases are TGTGCCAGCAGCTTAAGTGGGAGCTCCTACAATGAGCAGTTCTTC. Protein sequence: CASSLSGSSYNEQFF.

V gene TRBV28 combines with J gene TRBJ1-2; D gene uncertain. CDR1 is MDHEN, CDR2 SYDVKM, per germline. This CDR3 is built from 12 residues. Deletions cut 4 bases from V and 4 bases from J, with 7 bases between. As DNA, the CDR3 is TGTGCCAGCAGTTCCGTCCCCTATGGCTACACCTTC. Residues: CASSSVPYGYTF.

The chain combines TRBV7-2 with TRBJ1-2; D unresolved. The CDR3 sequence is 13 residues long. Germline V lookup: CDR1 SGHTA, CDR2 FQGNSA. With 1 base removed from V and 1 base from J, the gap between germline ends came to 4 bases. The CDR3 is CASSLVRNYGYTF. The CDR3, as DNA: TGTGCCAGCAGCTTAGTTCGTAACTATGGCTACACCTTC.

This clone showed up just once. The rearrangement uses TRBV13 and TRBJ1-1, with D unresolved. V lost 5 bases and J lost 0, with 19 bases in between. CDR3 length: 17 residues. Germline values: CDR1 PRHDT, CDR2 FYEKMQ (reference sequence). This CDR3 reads CASSPRPGTQLNTEAFF. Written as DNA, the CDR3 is TGTGCCAGCAGCCCCCGGCCGGGAACGCAACTGAACACTGAAGCTTTCTTT.

CDR3 nucleotide sequence: TGTGCCTGGAGTGTGGGGACTAGCGGGAGTAATACGCAGTATTTT. Translating gives CAWSVGTSGSNTQYF. The chain links TRBV30 to TRBJ2-3; TRBD2 matches at 14 bases. The germline V gene encodes CDR1 GTSNPN and CDR2 SVGIG (reference sequence). V lost 0 bases, J lost 7 bases, and 3 bases stayed unmatched. The CDR3 contains 15 residues.

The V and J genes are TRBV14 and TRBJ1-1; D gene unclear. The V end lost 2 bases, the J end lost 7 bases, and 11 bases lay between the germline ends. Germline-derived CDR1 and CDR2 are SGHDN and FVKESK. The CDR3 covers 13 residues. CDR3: CASSQTPGGEAFF. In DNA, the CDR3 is TGTGCCAGCAGCCAAACACCAGGAGGTGAAGCTTTCTTT.

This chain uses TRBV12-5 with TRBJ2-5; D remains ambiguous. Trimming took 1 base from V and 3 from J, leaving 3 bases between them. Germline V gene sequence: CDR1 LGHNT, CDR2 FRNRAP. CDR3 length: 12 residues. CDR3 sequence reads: CASGLAEETQYF. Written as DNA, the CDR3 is TGTGCTAGTGGTTTGGCCGAAGAGACCCAGTACTTC.

CDR3 residues: CASSYRGNQPQHF. CDR3 coding DNA: TGTGCCAGCAGCTACAGGGGCAATCAGCCCCAGCATTTT. This rearrangement joins TRBV7-8 to TRBJ1-5, with D possibly being TRBD1 (6 bases). V was pared by 4 bases and J by 2 bases, with 6 bases between. This CDR3 contains 13 residues. Germline CDR1 and CDR2: SGHVS and FQNEAQ.